Listed here are 3 T cell receptor beta chains from one sample, sequenced in a study of T cell responses to AZD1222 COVID-19 vaccine (dated by TCRdb to the early 2020s). According to the study, the label for this sample's time point signals: baseline before first vaccination. Libraries came from the immunoSEQ multiplex PCR assay. TCRdb's version of the immuneACCESS table is confined to in-frame rearrangements and falls short of the full clone set. An unresolved V gene accounts for under half of the shortfall where checked; the remainder is of unknown origin. For this sample the table gives about 110,000 clones, of which roughly 90% were detected only once. The top ten clones comprise 6% to 7% of the sample. The sequenced sample was peripheral blood, obtained on day 0 of AZD1222 vaccination. The source is an adult in good health.

V gene TRBV5-1 combines with J gene TRBJ2-1; 10 positions agree with TRBD2. CDR3 length: 17 amino acids. Looked up from germline, CDR1 is SGHRS and CDR2 is YFSETQ. J gave up 1 base and V 0 bases, and 4 bases lay outside the gene matches. CDR3 loop: CASSLGAGGGSYNEQFF. In nucleotides, the CDR3 is TGCGCCAGCAGCTTGGGAGCGGGAGGGGGGTCCTACAATGAGCAGTTCTTC.

This clone is a singleton in its sample. The chain is built from TRBV28 and TRBJ1-4; no definite D call. V lost 2 bases, J lost 11 bases, and 15 bases lay in between. The CDR3 is 14 amino acids. Germline CDR1 is MDHEN and CDR2 is SYDVKM. The CDR3 DNA reads as TGTGCCAGCAGTTTACAGGCATTATTTGAGAAACTGTTTTTT. Its protein is CASSLQALFEKLFF.

This clone was observed once. The gene calls are TRBV29-1 and TRBJ2-5; D gene uncertain. Trimming cost V 4 bases and J 3 bases, with 6 bases left between them. From germline, CDR1 is SQVTM and CDR2 ANQGSEA. The CDR3 covers 11 residues. The CDR3 DNA reads TGCAGCGTTGTGGCTAAAGAGACCCAGTACTTC. Protein product: CSVVAKETQYF.